The 29 T cell receptor beta chains below were found in one sample sequenced in a study of blood T cell repertoires in COVID-19. The method was immunoSEQ multiplex PCR; TCRdb's version includes in-frame clones alone and lacks a portion of them. The data show about 140,000 clones, with 84% seen just once and 7% to 9.5% held by the top ten. The material sequenced was peripheral blood. The receptors come from a man aged 25 to 40 with COVID-19, enrolled during active disease.

The chain recombines TRBV5-1 with TRBJ2-7; unclear D gene. This CDR3 has 13 amino acids. V was pared by 4 bases and J by 0 bases, with 8 bases between. Looked up from germline, CDR1 is SGHRS and CDR2 is YFSETQ. CDR3 sequence reads: CASSVYSSYEQYF. In DNA form, the CDR3 reads TGCGCCAGCAGCGTATATAGCTCCTACGAGCAGTACTTC.

This rearrangement joins TRBV29-1 to TRBJ1-2; no firm D call. The CDR3 is 14 amino acids. The V gene lost 5 bases and the J gene lost 5 bases, with 18 bases spanning the gap. Germline lookup yields CDR1 SQVTM and CDR2 ANQGSEA. The CDR3 DNA follows: TGCAGCGTTAGCGGTAGTTCAGGCGGGTATGGCTACACCTTC. Translating gives CSVSGSSGGYGYTF.

V is TRBV14 and J is TRBJ2-2; tentative D call: TRBD1 (5 bases). Germline V gene data show CDR1 as SGHDN and CDR2 as FVKESK. V was pared by 5 bases and J by 7 bases, with 8 bases between. This CDR3 has 12 residues. CDR3 in DNA: TGTGCCAGCAGCTCCAGGGTCGGGGAGCTGTTTTTT. Its protein product is CASSSRVGELFF.

This clone was seen once. The chain uses TRBV12-5 and TRBJ1-5, with D unclear. CDR1 is LGHNT, CDR2 FRNRAP, per germline. The CDR3 is 13 residues long. Trimming took off 6 bases at V and 4 bases at J, with 10 bases between the two ends. This CDR3 is CASGYGENQPQHF. The CDR3 region has the DNA TGTGCTAGTGGCTATGGGGAGAATCAGCCCCAGCATTTT.

The chain is built from TRBV4-3 and TRBJ2-2; the D is unclear. V lost 3 bases, J lost 8 bases, and 7 bases lay in between. This CDR3 has 12 amino acids. Germline CDR1 LGHNA, CDR2 YSLEER. The CDR3 bases are TGCGCCAGCAGCCACCCCAGGGGGGAGCTGTTTTTT. It specifies CASSHPRGELFF.

The V call is TRBV6-2 or TRBV6-3, the J call TRBJ2-7; a weak D match, TRBD2 (7 bases). V gave up 5 bases and J gave up 5 bases, with 22 bases separating them. This CDR3 is built from 16 residues. In germline, CDR1 is MNHEY, CDR2 SVGEGT. In DNA form, the CDR3 reads TGTGCCAGCAGTCCGTTGCGCGGGGGCACTGACCACGAGCAGTACTTC. Residues: CASSPLRGGTDHEQYF.

The chain has TRBV19 and TRBJ1-5, with D maybe TRBD1 (5 bases). CDR1 is LNHDA and CDR2 is SQIVND in the germline V gene (reference sequence). Between the trimmed V and J ends, which lost 3 bases and 2 bases, there was a span of 14 bases. This CDR3 contains 16 residues. The CDR3 region is CASSIYGLQGNQPQHF. The CDR3, as DNA: TGTGCCAGTAGTATCTACGGTTTACAGGGCAATCAGCCCCAGCATTTT.

The chain is built from TRBV7-2 and TRBJ2-7; D might be TRBD1 (5 bases). The germline CDR1 and CDR2 sequences are SGHTA and FQGNSA. The CDR3 contains 14 residues. The germline V and J ends were trimmed by 5 bases and 0 bases, with 11 bases remaining between them. This CDR3 reads CASSTQGFSYEQYF. As DNA, the CDR3 is TGTGCCAGCAGCACCCAGGGATTCTCCTACGAGCAGTACTTC. The full variable domain, rest sourced from reference TRBV7-2 and TRBJ2-7, is GAGVSQSPSNKVTEKGKDVELRCDPISGHTALYWYRQSLGQGLEFLIYFQGNSAPDKSGLPSDRFSAERTGGSVSTLTIQRTQQEDSAVYLCASSTQGFSYEQYFGPGTRLTVT.

The V call is TRBV4-2, the J call TRBJ1-4, with D maybe TRBD1 (6 bases). Germline CDR1 reads LGHNA; CDR2 reads YNFKEQ. V was shortened by 0 bases and J by 7 bases, with 12 bases between the two germline ends. The CDR3 is 15 amino acids. The CDR3 protein is CASSQDTGKGEKLFF. The CDR3 DNA follows: TGTGCCAGCAGCCAAGATACAGGGAAAGGTGAAAAACTGTTTTTT.

The chain employs TRBV28 and TRBJ2-2; TRBD2 matches 7 bases. J gave up 8 bases and V 3 bases, and 3 bases lay outside the gene matches. CDR3 length equals 13 residues. The germline gives CDR1 MDHEN, CDR2 SYDVKM. The CDR3 loop reads CASSFSGGGELFF. The CDR3 DNA sequence: TGTGCCAGCAGTTTCTCGGGAGGTGGGGAGCTGTTTTTT.

This clone was found a few times. The rearrangement links TRBV4-1 to TRBJ2-5; 8 bases are a match to TRBD2. With 0 bases clipped from V and 1 base from J, the junction kept 7 bases outside the gene matches. CDR1 is MGHRA and CDR2 is YSYEKL in the germline V gene. The CDR3 extends over 17 amino acids. The CDR3 loop reads CASSQDRGSGTQETQYF. In nucleotides, the CDR3 is TGCGCCAGCAGCCAAGATCGTGGTAGCGGGACCCAAGAGACCCAGTACTTC.

The genes are TRBV3-1 (or the pseudogene TRBV3-2) and TRBJ1-6; D might be TRBD1 (6 bases). The ends were cut back, 2 bases at V and 8 bases at J, with 13 bases in the middle. This CDR3 has 15 amino acids. The germline V gene encodes CDR1 LGHDT and CDR2 YNNKEL (reference sequence). The CDR3 protein is CASSQIFRGDSPLHF. Written as DNA, the CDR3 is TGTGCCAGCAGCCAAATATTCAGGGGTGATTCACCCCTCCACTTT.

The genes are TRBV9 and TRBJ2-7; TRBD2 agrees at 12 bases. V was pared by 7 bases and J by 7 bases, with 9 bases of the junction left unmatched. Per the germline V gene, CDR1 is SGDLS and CDR2 is YYNGEE. The CDR3 has 14 residues. CDR3 in amino acids: CASGLAGRNAEQYF. The CDR3 DNA reads as TGTGCCAGCGGACTAGCGGGGAGGAACGCGGAGCAGTACTTC.

Only a few counts were recorded for this clone. V gene TRBV5-8 combines with J gene TRBJ2-7, with 10 bases matching TRBD1. CDR3 length: 16 amino acids. Trimming at V came to 3 bases and at J to 12 bases, leaving 18 bases not matched to a gene. The V gene's germline CDR1 is SGHTS and CDR2 YDEGEE. The CDR3 coding sequence is TGTGCCAGCAGCTCGAGGTCATCGACAGGGGGCCCACAACGGTACTTC. This gives the protein CASSSRSSTGGPQRYF.

The genes are TRBV28 and TRBJ1-1; possibly TRBD1 for D (5 bases). V was pared by 3 bases and J by 3 bases, with 14 bases between. This CDR3 is 15 amino acids long. The germline CDR1 and CDR2 sequences are MDHEN and SYDVKM. CDR3 DNA sequence: TGTGCCAGCAGTTTGGGTGAAGGGGTGGACACTGAAGCTTTCTTT. Translating it yields CASSLGEGVDTEAFF.

V usage is TRBV11-3 and J usage is TRBJ2-1, with 9 bases lining up with TRBD1. Trimming took 0 bases from V and 9 from J; bases not matched to a gene: 9. In germline, CDR1 is SGHNT, CDR2 YENEEA. The CDR3 has 16 amino acids. The CDR3 loop reads CASSLDRGQGGGEQFF. The CDR3 coding sequence is TGTGCCAGCAGCTTAGATAGGGGACAGGGAGGAGGTGAGCAGTTCTTC.

The chain has TRBV6-2 or TRBV6-3 and TRBJ1-2, with D possibly TRBD1 on 6 matching bases. Between the trimmed V and J ends, which lost 6 bases and 1 base, there was a span of 18 bases. The CDR3 totals 16 residues. Germline CDR1 is MNHEY and CDR2 is SVGEGT. The DNA for the CDR3 is TGTGCCAGCAGCCAATCCGGACAGCGCATTAACTATGGCTACACCTTC. Protein: CASSQSGQRINYGYTF.

The CDR3 bases are TGTGCCAGCAGGGCTAGCGGGGGGGAAGGTGAGCAGTTCTTC. As protein: CASRASGGEGEQFF. The chain recombines TRBV9 with TRBJ2-1, with 12 bases fitting TRBD2. V lost 5 bases to trimming and J lost 9 bases; unmatched junction nucleotides: 6. There are 14 residues in the CDR3. Germline V gene lookup returns CDR1 SGDLS and CDR2 YYNGEE.

This clone was recorded a few times. This chain joins TRBV28 and TRBJ2-7; a possible D gene is TRBD1 (5 bases). The CDR3 length is 12 residues. The germline V and J ends were trimmed by 1 base and 8 bases, with 9 bases remaining between them. Germline V gene lookup returns CDR1 MDHEN and CDR2 SYDVKM. The CDR3 bases are TGTGCCAGCAGTTTATTTGGGGCCAAGCAGTACTTC. Translation gives CASSLFGAKQYF.

This clone appeared a few times. J is TRBJ1-5 and V is TRBV21-1; TRBD1 is the table's D call and was not checked against the DNA. TRBV21-1 is designated a pseudogene. This CDR3 is 13 amino acids long. CDR3 nucleotides: TGTGCCAGCAGCCCAGGATTTCATCAGCCCCAGCATTTT. Translated, it gives CASSPGFHQPQHF.

The rearrangement uses TRBV7-2 and TRBJ2-6; no definite D call. The CDR3 consists of 14 residues. V lost 3 bases, J lost 0 bases, and 3 bases lay in between. Germline V gives CDR1 SGHTA, CDR2 FQGNSA. The CDR3 sequence is CASSLSSGANVLTF. Here the CDR3 DNA reads TGTGCCAGCAGCTTGAGCTCTGGGGCCAACGTCCTGACTTTC.

This clone was seen just once. The chain combines TRBV10-1 with TRBJ2-3; 7 bases map to TRBD1. J was trimmed by 0 bases and V by 0 bases; bases with no gene match: 3. Germline V lookup: CDR1 WNHNN, CDR2 SYGVQD (reference sequence). The CDR3 runs 16 residues. DNA of the CDR3: TGCGCCAGCAGTGAGTCGACAGGGAAGAGCACAGATACGCAGTATTTT. Translating it yields CASSESTGKSTDTQYF.

The chain is built from TRBV9 and TRBJ2-5; TRBD2 agrees at 13 bases. This CDR3 is built from 15 residues. The V gene end was trimmed by 3 bases and the J gene end by 5 bases; junction bases not matched to a gene: 4. Germline V gene data show CDR1 as SGDLS and CDR2 as YYNGEE. This CDR3 is CASSASLAGGETQYF. The CDR3 DNA reads as TGTGCCAGCAGCGCCTCACTAGCGGGAGGGGAGACCCAGTACTTC.

The chain carries TRBV7-8 and TRBJ2-3; tentative D call: TRBD2 (5 bases). This CDR3 contains 15 residues. CDR1 and CDR2 (germline): SGHVS, FQNEAQ. Trimming removed 2 bases from V and 2 bases from J, with 11 bases in between. For the CDR3, the DNA is TGTGCCAGCAGCTTACGTCGGGGTTACACAGATACGCAGTATTTT. Residues: CASSLRRGYTDTQYF.

The chain is built from TRBV19 and TRBJ2-5, with a weak D call TRBD2 (5 bases). This CDR3 spans 14 amino acids. Germline assignment: CDR1 LNHDA and CDR2 SQIVND (reference sequence). Trimming left V 5 bases short and J 5 bases short, with 15 bases between. CDR3 in amino acids: CASSSGPEVETQYF. The DNA for the CDR3 is TGTGCCAGTAGTTCCGGACCGGAGGTTGAGACCCAGTACTTC.

This chain joins TRBV28 and TRBJ2-3; 8 positions match TRBD2. CDR1 and CDR2 from the germline V gene are MDHEN and SYDVKM. The V segment lost 2 bases and the J segment 4 bases; nucleotides outside the gene matches: 8. This CDR3 contains 16 residues. This CDR3 reads CASSLERGGLADTQYF. The CDR3 DNA is TGTGCCAGCAGTTTAGAACGGGGGGGGTTGGCAGATACGCAGTATTTT.

The CDR3 loop reads CASSQDAGSHGYTF. CDR3 coding DNA: TGTGCCAGCAGCCAAGATGCGGGTTCCCATGGCTACACCTTC. This chain links TRBV14 with TRBJ1-2; D not certain. Germline CDR1 and CDR2: SGHDN and FVKESK. The CDR3 totals 14 residues. Trimming took 0 bases from V and 6 from J, leaving 11 bases between them. Combining the CDR3 with reference TRBV14 and TRBJ1-2 gives the whole variable domain EAGVTQFPSHSVIEKGQTVTLRCDPISGHDNLYWYRRVMGKEIKFLLHFVKESKQDESGMPNNRFLAERTGGTYSTLKVQPAELEDSGVYFCASSQDAGSHGYTFGSGTRLTVV.

The V gene is TRBV28, the J gene TRBJ1-2, with a tentative D call TRBD1 (6 bases). The CDR3 is 11 amino acids. The germline V and J ends were trimmed by 8 bases and 5 bases, with 9 bases remaining between them. Germline V gives CDR1 MDHEN, CDR2 SYDVKM. This CDR3 is CASGTGYGYTF. The CDR3 bases are TGTGCCAGCGGCACAGGGTATGGCTACACCTTC.

The chain couples TRBV28 to TRBJ1-2, with D unresolved. Germline V gene lookup returns CDR1 MDHEN and CDR2 SYDVKM. The germline V and J ends were trimmed by 7 bases and 5 bases, with 11 bases remaining between them. CDR3 size: 12 residues. The CDR3 spells CASTLRSYGYTF. The CDR3, as DNA: TGTGCCAGCACTTTGCGGTCATATGGCTACACCTTC.